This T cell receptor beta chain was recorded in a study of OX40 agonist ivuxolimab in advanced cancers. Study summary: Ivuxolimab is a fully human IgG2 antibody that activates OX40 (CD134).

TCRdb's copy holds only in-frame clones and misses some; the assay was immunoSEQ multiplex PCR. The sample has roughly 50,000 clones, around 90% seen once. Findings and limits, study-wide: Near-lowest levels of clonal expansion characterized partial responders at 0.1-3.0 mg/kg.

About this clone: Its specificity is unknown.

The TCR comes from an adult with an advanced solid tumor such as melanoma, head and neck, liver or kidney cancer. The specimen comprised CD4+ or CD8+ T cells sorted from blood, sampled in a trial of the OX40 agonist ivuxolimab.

The CDR3 DNA sequence: TGTGCCAGCTCAGAGGAGGGGAGCGCAACTAATGAAAAACTGTTTTTT. It codes for CASSEEGSATNEKLFF. The chain joins TRBV18 to TRBJ1-4; TRBD1 might be the D (5 bases). The CDR3 has 16 amino acids. From germline, CDR1 is KGHSH and CDR2 LQKENI. Trimming stripped 5 bases from V and 0 bases from J, with 13 bases between.